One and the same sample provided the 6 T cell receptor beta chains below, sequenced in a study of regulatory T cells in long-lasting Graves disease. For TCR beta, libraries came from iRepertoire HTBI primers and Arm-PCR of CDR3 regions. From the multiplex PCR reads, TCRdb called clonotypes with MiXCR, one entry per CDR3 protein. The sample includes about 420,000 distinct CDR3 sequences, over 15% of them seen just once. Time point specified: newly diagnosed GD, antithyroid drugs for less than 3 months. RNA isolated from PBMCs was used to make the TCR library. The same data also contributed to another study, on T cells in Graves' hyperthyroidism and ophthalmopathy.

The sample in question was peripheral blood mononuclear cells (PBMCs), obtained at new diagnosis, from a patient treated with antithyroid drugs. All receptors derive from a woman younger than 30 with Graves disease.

CDR3 loop: CASSLGASSSRIYEQYF. CDR3 DNA sequence: TGTGCCAGCAGCTTAGGGGCTTCGTCTAGCCGAATTTACGAGCAGTACTTC. This chain links TRBV11-1 with TRBJ2-7, with D maybe TRBD2 (5 bases). CDR1 and CDR2 (germline): SGHAT, FQDESV (reference sequence). The CDR3 is made up of 17 amino acids. V lost 1 base, J lost 4 bases, and 20 bases lay in between.

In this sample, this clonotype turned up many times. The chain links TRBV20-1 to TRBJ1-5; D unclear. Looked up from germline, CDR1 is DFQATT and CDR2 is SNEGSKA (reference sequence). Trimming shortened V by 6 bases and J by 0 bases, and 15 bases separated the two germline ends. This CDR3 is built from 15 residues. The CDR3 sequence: CSATLGQVSNQPQHF. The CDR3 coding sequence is TGCAGTGCAACCCTCGGTCAGGTTAGCAATCAGCCCCAGCATTTT.

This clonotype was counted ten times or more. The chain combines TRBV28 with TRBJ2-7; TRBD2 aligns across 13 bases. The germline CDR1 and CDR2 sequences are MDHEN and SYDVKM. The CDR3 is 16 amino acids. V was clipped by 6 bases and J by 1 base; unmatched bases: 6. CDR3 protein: CASRARLAGGSYEQYF. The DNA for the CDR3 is TGTGCCAGCAGGGCACGACTAGCGGGAGGTTCCTACGAGCAGTACTTC.

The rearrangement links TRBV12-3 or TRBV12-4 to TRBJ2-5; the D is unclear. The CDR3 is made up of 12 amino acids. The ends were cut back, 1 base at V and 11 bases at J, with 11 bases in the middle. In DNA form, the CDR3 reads TGTGCCAGCAGTTTAGACTACAATGAGCAGTACTTC. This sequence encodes CASSLDYNEQYF.

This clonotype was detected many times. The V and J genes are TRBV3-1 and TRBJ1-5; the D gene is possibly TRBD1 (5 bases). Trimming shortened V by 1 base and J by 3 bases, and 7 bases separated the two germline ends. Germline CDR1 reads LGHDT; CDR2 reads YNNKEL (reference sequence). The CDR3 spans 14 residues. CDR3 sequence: CASSQGGDNQPQHF. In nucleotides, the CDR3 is TGTGCCAGCAGCCAAGGAGGGGACAATCAGCCCCAGCATTTT.

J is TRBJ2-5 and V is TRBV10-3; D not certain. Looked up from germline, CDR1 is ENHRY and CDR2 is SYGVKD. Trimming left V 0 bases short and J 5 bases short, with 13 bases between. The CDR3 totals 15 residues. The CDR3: CAISESMNLGETQYF. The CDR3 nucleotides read TGTGCCATCAGTGAGTCGATGAACTTGGGCGAGACCCAGTACTTC.